The 32 T cell receptor beta chains in this list originate from one sample, sequenced in a study of T cells after yellow fever vaccination. TCRdb recomputed calls from the 5' RACE reads with MiXCR, one row per CDR3 protein. The sample lists around 360,000 distinct CDR3 sequences, more than 9% seen once, with more than 15% in the top ten. Sequencing used PBMCs, obtained on the day of the first yellow fever vaccination. Receptor source: a man aged 18 to 29 who received the YFV17D yellow fever vaccine.

The chain combines TRBV6-2 or TRBV6-3 with TRBJ2-1; 12 bases match TRBD2. Germline-derived CDR1 and CDR2 are MNHEY and SVGEGT. V lost 0 bases and J lost 9; bases outside the gene matches: 6. The CDR3 spans 16 residues. CDR3 in DNA: TGTGCCAGCAGTTACTCCCCTAGCGGGGGGGGGGTTGAGCAGTTCTTC. It specifies CASSYSPSGGGVEQFF.

This clonotype was detected many times. The V gene is TRBV6-1, the J gene TRBJ2-3, with D perhaps given as TRBD1 or TRBD2 (5 bases each). The V gene's germline CDR1 is MNHNS and CDR2 SASEGT. V lost 5 bases and J 4 bases, leaving 16 bases between the germline ends. The CDR3 length is 15 residues. The CDR3 here is CASSPSGGFADTQYF. The CDR3 nucleotides read TGTGCCAGCAGTCCCTCTGGGGGTTTCGCAGATACGCAGTATTTT.

V usage is TRBV5-1 and J usage is TRBJ1-2, with D hard to call. The length of the CDR3 is 13 residues. Trimming shortened V by 0 bases and J by 7 bases, and 10 bases separated the two germline ends. Germline loops: CDR1 SGHRS, CDR2 YFSETQ. The CDR3 protein is CASSLVGSPGYTF. DNA of the CDR3: TGCGCCAGCAGCTTGGTAGGCAGCCCTGGCTACACCTTC. Supplemented by reference TRBV5-1 and TRBJ1-2, the full variable domain reads KAGVTQTPRYLIKTRGQQVTLSCSPISGHRSVSWYQQTPGQGLQFLFEYFSETQRNKGNFPGRFSGRQFSNSRSEMNVSTLELGDSALYLCASSLVGSPGYTFGSGTRLTVV.

This clonotype was seen a handful of times. This chain connects TRBV30 to TRBJ2-6; D remains unclear. The CDR3 totals 14 residues. Germline V gives CDR1 GTSNPN, CDR2 SVGIG (reference sequence). V gave up 3 bases and J gave up 4 bases, with 10 bases separating them. CDR3 nucleotide sequence: TGTGCCTGGAGCGTGTGGGGAGGGGCCAACGTCCTGACTTTC. Protein product: CAWSVWGGANVLTF.

Only a few counts were recorded for this clonotype. The J gene is TRBJ2-7, the V gene TRBV15; no clear D. The CDR3 extends over 17 amino acids. CDR1 is LNHNV and CDR2 is YYDKDF in the germline V gene (reference sequence). Trimming cost V 0 bases and J 3 bases, with 18 bases left between them. The CDR3 nucleotides read TGTGCCACCAGCAGAGATCTTATATGGCAGGCCAGCTACGAGCAGTACTTC. Encoded protein: CATSRDLIWQASYEQYF.

This clonotype has a handful of counts. This chain uses TRBV4-3 with TRBJ1-1; perhaps TRBD1 as D (6 bases). This CDR3 spans 15 amino acids. Trimming cost V 2 bases and J 1 base, with 11 bases left between them. Germline CDR1 and CDR2: LGHNA and YSLEER. The CDR3 spells CASSQYGTQNTEAFF. CDR3 sequence (DNA): TGCGCCAGCAGCCAATACGGGACACAGAACACTGAAGCTTTCTTT.

The chain uses TRBV15 and TRBJ1-5; D not certain. Germline CDR1 LNHNV, CDR2 YYDKDF (reference sequence). The CDR3 runs 12 residues. V was shortened by 5 bases and J by 2 bases, with 4 bases between the two germline ends. CDR3 DNA sequence: TGTGCCACCAGCGGGGGCAATCAGCCCCAGCATTTT. It is translated as CATSGGNQPQHF.

This clonotype appeared many times. The chain joins TRBV6-1 to TRBJ1-1; 8 nucleotides agree with TRBD1. The CDR3 is 16 residues long. CDR1 MNHNS and CDR2 SASEGT come from the germline V gene. V lost 5 bases to trimming and J lost 3 bases; unmatched junction nucleotides: 11. As DNA, the CDR3 is TGTGCCAGCAGTAAGACAGGGGCCGCCAAAGACACTGAAGCTTTCTTT. Protein product: CASSKTGAAKDTEAFF.

The chain couples TRBV7-9 to TRBJ1-2, with 11 bases matching TRBD1. V dropped 5 bases and J dropped 6; count of bases not matched to a gene: 8. The CDR3 sequence is 15 residues long. The germline V gene has CDR1 SEHNR and CDR2 FQNEAQ (reference sequence). CDR3 sequence reads: CASSPWDRGINGYTF. CDR3 sequence (DNA): TGTGCCAGCAGCCCCTGGGACAGGGGGATCAATGGCTACACCTTC. The full variable domain, its missing parts supplied by reference TRBV7-9 and TRBJ1-2, is DTGVSQNPRHKITKRGQNVTFRCDPISEHNRLYWYRQTLGQGPEFLTYFQNEAQLEKSRLLSDRFSAERPKGSFSTLEIQRTEQGDSAMYLCASSPWDRGINGYTFGSGTRLTVV.

The rearrangement joins TRBV5-5 to TRBJ1-6, with TRBD1 as a possible D gene (6 bases). Trimming left V 6 bases short and J 4 bases short, with 17 bases between. Germline V gene sequence: CDR1 SGHKS, CDR2 YYEKEE (reference sequence). The CDR3 covers 16 residues. CDR3 coding DNA: TGTGCCAGCATTATCGGCGGACAGACGTATAATTCACCCCTCCACTTT. Its protein is CASIIGGQTYNSPLHF.

This clonotype came up a few times. The chain employs TRBV19 and TRBJ2-2; 7 positions agree with TRBD1. Per the germline V gene, CDR1 is LNHDA and CDR2 is SQIVND (reference sequence). The CDR3 loop spans 15 amino acids. The ends lost 7 bases at V and 1 base at J; junction bases unmatched: 6. The DNA for the CDR3 is TGTGCCAGTAAAAGAGGGGGCTTGAACACCGGGGAGCTGTTTTTT. Translation: CASKRGGLNTGELFF.

There are many counts of this clonotype. This sequence joins TRBV27 and TRBJ2-5; D might be TRBD1 (6 bases). The germline gives CDR1 MNHEY, CDR2 SMNVEV (reference sequence). The CDR3 loop spans 14 amino acids. Trimming took 1 base from V and 5 from J, leaving 11 bases between them. The CDR3 region has the DNA TGTGCCAGCAGTTTATTTGGGGGCGAGGAGACCCAGTACTTC. Its protein product is CASSLFGGEETQYF.

The V and J genes are TRBV11-1 and TRBJ2-2, with a tentative D call TRBD2 (5 bases). This CDR3 spans 14 amino acids. Per germline, CDR1 SGHAT and CDR2 FQDESV (reference sequence). The germline V and J ends were trimmed by 0 bases and 7 bases, with 9 bases remaining between them. CDR3 amino acids: CASSLARAVGELFF. The CDR3 bases are TGTGCCAGCAGCTTAGCGAGGGCAGTCGGGGAGCTGTTTTTT.

This clonotype was found many times. The genes are TRBV20-1 and TRBJ1-2; D gene ambiguous. V was cut by 6 bases and J by 2 bases, with 13 bases left in between. Germline-derived CDR1 and CDR2 are DFQATT and SNEGSKA (reference sequence). The CDR3 has 13 residues. The CDR3 region has the DNA TGCAGTGCCATGGGAGGTGGGAACTATGGCTACACCTTC. It yields the protein CSAMGGGNYGYTF.

This clonotype was seen a few times. The genes are TRBV6-5 and TRBJ2-3; D call uncertain. CDR1 and CDR2 from the germline V gene are MNHEY and SVGAGI. The CDR3 loop spans 12 amino acids. V was cut by 8 bases and J by 4 bases, with 10 bases left in between. The chain's CDR3 is CASGPSSDTQYF. CDR3 nucleotide sequence: TGTGCCAGCGGGCCCAGCTCAGATACGCAGTATTTT.

This clonotype was seen a few times. The chain recombines TRBV19 with TRBJ2-1, with TRBD1 matching 8 bases. The CDR3 covers 13 residues. Germline values: CDR1 LNHDA, CDR2 SQIVND (reference sequence). V was clipped by 7 bases and J by 8 bases; unmatched bases: 7. The CDR3: CASNDRGIHEQFF. The CDR3 nucleotides are TGTGCCAGTAATGACAGGGGAATACATGAGCAGTTCTTC.

This clonotype occurred many times. This rearrangement joins TRBV5-1 to TRBJ2-1; 8 nucleotides match TRBD1. CDR1 is SGHRS, CDR2 YFSETQ, per germline. The CDR3 length is 14 residues. V was pared by 2 bases and J by 4 bases, with 2 bases of the junction left unmatched. CDR3 amino acids: CASSFGTGYNEQFF. The CDR3 DNA reads TGCGCCAGCAGCTTTGGGACAGGTTACAATGAGCAGTTCTTC.

The V call is TRBV12-3 or TRBV12-4, the J call TRBJ1-4, with 7 bases matching TRBD1. The CDR3 runs 11 residues. J was trimmed by 14 bases and V by 3 bases; bases with no gene match: 3. CDR3 amino acids: CASSLRRGLFF. Written as DNA, the CDR3 is TGTGCCAGCAGTTTGCGCAGGGGGCTGTTTTTT.

The chain couples TRBV20-1 to TRBJ2-7; TRBD1 matches at 7 bases. The length of the CDR3 is 12 residues. V gave up 3 bases and J gave up 8 bases; unmatched junction bases: 7. Germline-derived CDR1 and CDR2 are DFQATT and SNEGSKA (reference sequence). For the CDR3, the DNA is TGCAGTGCTAGGAGAACAGGGGATCAGCAGTACTTC. Translation: CSARRTGDQQYF.

Here the CDR3 reads CASSKGGTAGELFF. CDR3 nucleotide sequence: TGTGCCAGCAGCAAAGGGGGGACAGCCGGGGAGCTGTTTTTT. V and J are TRBV21-1 and TRBJ2-2; the DNA was not compared with TRBD1, the D call given in the table. TRBV21-1 is marked as a pseudogene. There are 14 residues in the CDR3.

This clonotype occurred a few times. The chain employs TRBV6-2 or TRBV6-3 and TRBJ2-2, with D tentatively TRBD1 (5 bases). The V and J ends lost 4 bases and 1 base respectively, with 13 bases between them. The CDR3 length is 16 residues. CDR1 and CDR2 from the germline V gene are MNHEY and SVGEGT. The CDR3 sequence is CASSLQASKNTGELFF. The CDR3 DNA reads as TGTGCCAGCAGTTTACAGGCATCCAAGAACACCGGGGAGCTGTTTTTT.

The V and J genes are TRBV7-9 and TRBJ2-3, with D unclear. The CDR3 sequence is 12 residues long. The germline V gene encodes CDR1 SEHNR and CDR2 FQNEAQ (reference sequence). V lost 7 bases and J lost 4, with 9 bases in between. CDR3 nucleotide sequence: TGTGCCAGCACCCCGATTGCAGATACGCAGTATTTT. This sequence encodes CASTPIADTQYF.

The chain has TRBV7-2 and TRBJ1-6; D may be TRBD1 (5 bases). V was pared by 5 bases and J by 9 bases, with 14 bases between. This CDR3 comprises 14 residues. The germline CDR1 and CDR2 sequences are SGHTA and FQGNSA. CDR3 bases: TGTGCCAGCAGCCCCCACAGGATGGGTTCACCCCTCCACTTT. Translating it yields CASSPHRMGSPLHF.

The sample holds a few counts of this clonotype. The genes are TRBV7-9 and TRBJ2-7, with D tentatively TRBD2 (5 bases). The CDR3 is 15 residues long. Germline-derived CDR1 and CDR2 are SEHNR and FQNEAQ (reference sequence). The germline V and J ends were trimmed by 2 bases and 2 bases, with 13 bases remaining between them. CDR3 in amino acids: CASSLQRLLPYEQYF. DNA for the CDR3: TGTGCCAGCAGCTTACAGCGGCTCTTACCCTACGAGCAGTACTTC.

Only a few counts were recorded for this clonotype. The chain recombines TRBV4-3 with TRBJ2-5; 11 bases fit TRBD2. Per the germline V gene, CDR1 is LGHNA and CDR2 is YSLEER. The trim removed 3 bases at V and 2 bases at J, leaving 5 bases unmatched. The CDR3 is 16 amino acids. The CDR3 is CASSHRTSGGQETQYF. DNA of the CDR3: TGCGCCAGCAGCCACCGCACTAGCGGGGGTCAAGAGACCCAGTACTTC.

The chain is built from TRBV20-1 and TRBJ1-5; D perhaps matches TRBD1 (5 bases). The germline V gene encodes CDR1 DFQATT and CDR2 SNEGSKA (reference sequence). Trimming removed 5 bases at V and 3 bases at J, with 11 bases between. The CDR3 totals 13 residues. The DNA for the CDR3 is TGCAGTGCTGGGGGGTTCTACAATCAGCCCCAGCATTTT. It encodes CSAGGFYNQPQHF.

This clonotype was observed many times. The chain combines TRBV7-2 with TRBJ2-7; 7 bases are shared with TRBD1. V was pared by 4 bases and J by 3 bases, with 9 bases of the junction left unmatched. This CDR3 comprises 15 residues. Germline CDR1 and CDR2: SGHTA and FQGNSA. The CDR3 region has the DNA TGTGCCAGCAGCTCCTCCGGGACAGAAAACTACGAGCAGTACTTC. It specifies CASSSSGTENYEQYF.

This clonotype was detected a few times. The rearrangement uses TRBV5-6 and TRBJ2-7; D tentatively reads TRBD1 or TRBD2 (6 bases each). Germline values: CDR1 SGHDT, CDR2 YYEEEE. The V gene lost 2 bases and the J gene lost 8 bases, with 20 bases spanning the gap. The CDR3 is 15 amino acids. The CDR3 is CASSFLRENRAQQYV. The DNA of the CDR3 is TGTGCCAGCAGCTTTTTGCGGGAAAACAGGGCTCAGCAGTACGTC.

This chain uses TRBV12-5 with TRBJ2-5, with D unclear. The CDR3 spans 13 residues. Per germline, CDR1 LGHNT and CDR2 FRNRAP. The V end was cut by 6 bases, the J end by 7 bases, with 15 bases between. The CDR3: CASGPGSSGTQYF. CDR3 nucleotides: TGTGCTAGTGGCCCCGGATCATCGGGGACCCAGTACTTC.

The rearrangement links TRBV6-4 to TRBJ2-6; D is perhaps TRBD2 (6 bases). Trimming stripped 0 bases from V and 0 bases from J, with 9 bases between. The germline CDR1 and CDR2 sequences are MRHNA and SNTAGT. This CDR3 comprises 17 residues. This CDR3 reads CASSDSPGGSGANVLTF. The CDR3 coding sequence is TGTGCCAGCAGTGACTCCCCCGGGGGCTCTGGGGCCAACGTCCTGACTTTC.

The chain has TRBV2 and TRBJ2-7; D might be TRBD2 (6 bases). Per the germline V gene, CDR1 is SNHLY and CDR2 is FYNNEI. CDR3 length: 14 amino acids. Trimming cost V 2 bases and J 0 bases, with 8 bases left between them. The DNA for the CDR3 is TGTGCCAGCAGTGAACTGCGGGACTCCTACGAGCAGTACGTC. Its translation is CASSELRDSYEQYV.

A few counts support this clonotype. The chain combines TRBV9 with TRBJ2-7; the D is unclear. From germline, CDR1 is SGDLS and CDR2 YYNGEE. The CDR3 is 14 amino acids. Deletions cut 0 bases from V and 2 bases from J, with 9 bases between. The CDR3 nucleotides are TGTGCCAGCAGCGTAGTTGGCAGTGCCTACGAGCAGTACTTC. Protein product: CASSVVGSAYEQYF.